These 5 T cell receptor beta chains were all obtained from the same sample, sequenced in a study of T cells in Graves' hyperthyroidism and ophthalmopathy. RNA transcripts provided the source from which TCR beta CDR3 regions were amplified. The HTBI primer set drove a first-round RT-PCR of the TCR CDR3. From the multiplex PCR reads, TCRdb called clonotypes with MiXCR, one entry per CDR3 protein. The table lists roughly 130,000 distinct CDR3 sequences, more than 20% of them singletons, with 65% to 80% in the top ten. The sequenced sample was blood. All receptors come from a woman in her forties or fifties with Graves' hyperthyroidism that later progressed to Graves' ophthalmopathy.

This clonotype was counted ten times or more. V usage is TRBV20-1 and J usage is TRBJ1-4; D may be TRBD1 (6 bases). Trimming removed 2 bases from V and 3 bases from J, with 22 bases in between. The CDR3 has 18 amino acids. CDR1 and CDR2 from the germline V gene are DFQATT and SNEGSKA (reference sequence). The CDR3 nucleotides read TGCAGTGCTAGAACTCTTGTGGACAGTGGAGCGGCTAATGAAAAACTGTTTTTT. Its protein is CSARTLVDSGAANEKLFF.

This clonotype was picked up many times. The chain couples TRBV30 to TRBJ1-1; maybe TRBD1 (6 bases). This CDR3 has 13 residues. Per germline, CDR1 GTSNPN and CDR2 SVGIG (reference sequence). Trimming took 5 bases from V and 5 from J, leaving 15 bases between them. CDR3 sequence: CAWESGRGTEAFF. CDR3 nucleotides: TGTGCCTGGGAGTCCGGAAGGGGGACTGAAGCTTTCTTT. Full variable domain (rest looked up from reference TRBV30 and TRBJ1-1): SQTIHQWPATLVQPVGSPLSLECTVEGTSNPNLYWYRQAAGRGLQLLFYSVGIGQISSEVPQNLSASRPQDRQFILSSKKLLLSDSGFYLCAWESGRGTEAFFGQGTRLTVV.

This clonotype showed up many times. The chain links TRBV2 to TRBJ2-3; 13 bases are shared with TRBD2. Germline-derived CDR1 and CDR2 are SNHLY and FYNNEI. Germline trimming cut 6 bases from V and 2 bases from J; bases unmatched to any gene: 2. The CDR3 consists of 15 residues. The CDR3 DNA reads TGTGCCAGCAGCGGGACTAGCGGGGACACAGATACGCAGTATTTT. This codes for CASSGTSGDTDTQYF.

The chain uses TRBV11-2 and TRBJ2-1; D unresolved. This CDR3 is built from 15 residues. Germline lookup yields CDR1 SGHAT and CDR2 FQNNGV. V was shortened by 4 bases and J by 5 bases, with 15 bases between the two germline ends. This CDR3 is CASSSNSRRDNEQFF. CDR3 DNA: TGTGCCAGCAGCTCTAATTCACGACGGGACAATGAGCAGTTCTTC.

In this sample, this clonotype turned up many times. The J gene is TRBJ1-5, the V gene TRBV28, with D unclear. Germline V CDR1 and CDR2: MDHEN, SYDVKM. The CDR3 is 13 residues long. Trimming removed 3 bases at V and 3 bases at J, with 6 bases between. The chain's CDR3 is CASSFRYNQPQHF. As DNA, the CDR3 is TGTGCCAGCAGTTTCAGATACAATCAGCCCCAGCATTTT.